What follows are 32 T cell receptor beta chains derived from one specimen sequenced in a study of PD-L1 blockade in urothelial cancer. Sequencing was performed with immunoSEQ multiplex PCR; in TCRdb, only in-frame clones are kept and a portion is missing. Of tens of thousands of clones listed, 87% are singletons. Here the sequenced sample was PBMCs, taken around atezolizumab (anti-PD-L1) treatment. All receptors come from a man aged 60 to 75 with urothelial cancer.

This clone was seen more than once but under ten times. The chain combines TRBV13 with TRBJ1-6; D is uncertain. V was pared by 6 bases and J by 9 bases, with 18 bases between. Germline values: CDR1 PRHDT, CDR2 FYEKMQ (reference sequence). The CDR3 consists of 15 residues. The CDR3 coding sequence is TGTGCCAGCAGGCTGGCGGCGGGTCTTGGTTCACCCCTCCACTTT. It yields the protein CASRLAAGLGSPLHF.

This sequence joins TRBV4-3 and TRBJ2-2; D possibly corresponds to TRBD2 (6 bases). Trimming took off 4 bases at V and 1 base at J, with 7 bases between the two ends. CDR3 length: 14 residues. Germline-derived CDR1 and CDR2 are LGHNA and YSLEER. Here the CDR3 DNA reads TGCGCCAGCAGCCGCGGGGTGAACACCGGGGAGCTGTTTTTT. This sequence encodes CASSRGVNTGELFF.

The chain couples TRBV29-1 to TRBJ2-5; TRBD1 matches at 10 bases. Trimming took 4 bases from V and 5 from J; bases not matched to a gene: 7. Germline V gives CDR1 SQVTM, CDR2 ANQGSEA. This CDR3 is 14 amino acids long. The CDR3, as DNA: TGCAGCGTTGGAGGGGACAGGGGAACGGAGACCCAGTACTTC. This codes for CSVGGDRGTETQYF.

The genes are TRBV7-9 and TRBJ2-1; a possible D gene is TRBD1 (6 bases). The CDR3 length is 13 residues. CDR1 is SEHNR and CDR2 is FQNEAQ in the germline V gene (reference sequence). V was shortened by 5 bases and J by 8 bases, with 13 bases between the two germline ends. This chain's CDR3 is CASSLTGNHEQFF. The DNA of the CDR3 is TGTGCCAGCAGCCTAACAGGGAACCATGAGCAGTTCTTC.

The rearrangement joins TRBV9 to TRBJ1-3; D gene ambiguous. Trimming pared 0 bases from V and 0 bases from J, leaving 4 bases between. In germline, CDR1 is SGDLS, CDR2 YYNGEE. The CDR3 consists of 14 residues. The CDR3 region is CASSVDHSGNTIYF. In nucleotides, the CDR3 is TGTGCCAGCAGCGTAGATCACTCTGGAAACACCATATATTTT.

The gene calls are TRBV5-1 and TRBJ2-2, with D perhaps TRBD1 (5 bases). Trimming stripped 0 bases from V and 7 bases from J, with 13 bases between. Germline CDR1 reads SGHRS; CDR2 reads YFSETQ. The CDR3 consists of 15 residues. CDR3 nucleotide sequence: TGCGCCAGCAGCTTGGGAAGCCAGGGTGGCGGGGAGCTGTTTTTT. Its translation is CASSLGSQGGGELFF.

Here the CDR3 reads CATGTESSGNTIYF. CDR3 nucleotides: TGTGCCACCGGGACAGAGAGCTCTGGAAACACCATATATTTT. The chain couples TRBV5-4 to TRBJ1-3, with TRBD1 identical over 7 bases. Germline-derived CDR1 and CDR2 are SGHNT and YYREEE (reference sequence). This CDR3 has 14 residues. Unmatched junction bases numbered 6, after V lost 9 bases and J lost 0 bases.

This clone was picked up one time. The chain links TRBV5-1 to TRBJ2-7; maybe TRBD2 (5 bases). V lost 1 base to trimming and J lost 5 bases, with 7 bases between them. The CDR3 loop spans 12 amino acids. The germline CDR1 and CDR2 sequences are SGHRS and YFSETQ. CDR3 in DNA: TGCGCCAGCAGCTTGATCGGGGACGAGCAGTACTTC. Its translation: CASSLIGDEQYF.

The count of this clone is one. This CDR3 is CASSLGTSGGGETQYF. The CDR3 DNA is TGTGCCAGCAGCTTAGGGACTAGCGGGGGCGGGGAGACCCAGTACTTC. V usage is TRBV7-6 and J usage is TRBJ2-5; 13 bases are shared with TRBD2. The CDR3 consists of 16 residues. The junction had 4 bases not matched to a gene; V was cut back by 1 base and J by 5 bases. The germline gives CDR1 SGHVS, CDR2 FNYEAQ.

The chain has TRBV18 and TRBJ1-6, with TRBD1 identical over 10 bases. Looked up from germline, CDR1 is KGHSH and CDR2 is LQKENI. The CDR3 has 15 amino acids. V was pared by 3 bases and J by 9 bases, with 5 bases of the junction left unmatched. The CDR3 sequence: CASSPTGQGFSPLHF. The CDR3 DNA follows: TGTGCCAGCTCACCTACGGGACAGGGGTTTTCACCCCTCCACTTT.

The chain links TRBV5-1 to TRBJ2-1; D is perhaps TRBD1 (7 bases). The germline V gene has CDR1 SGHRS and CDR2 YFSETQ. The CDR3 consists of 14 residues. The V and J ends lost 4 bases and 6 bases respectively, with 14 bases between them. The CDR3 here is CASSPQGGFNEQFF. The CDR3 region has the DNA TGCGCCAGCAGCCCCCAGGGGGGCTTCAATGAGCAGTTCTTC.

This chain uses TRBV9 with TRBJ2-5; 11 bases agree with TRBD2. This CDR3 has 13 amino acids. Germline V gives CDR1 SGDLS, CDR2 YYNGEE. With V trimmed by 3 bases and J by 5 bases, 0 bases remained unmatched. The CDR3 spells CASSASGGETQYF. The CDR3 DNA sequence: TGTGCCAGCAGCGCTAGCGGGGGGGAGACCCAGTACTTC.

The CDR3 loop is CASRTLASGASYEQYF. Written as DNA, the CDR3 is TGTGCCAGCAGAACGCTGGCTAGCGGGGCCTCCTACGAGCAGTACTTC. This chain joins TRBV6-6 and TRBJ2-7, with TRBD2 identical over 9 bases. Trimming took 6 bases from V and 0 from J; bases not matched to a gene: 9. CDR1 MNHNY and CDR2 SVGAGI come from the germline V gene (reference sequence). This CDR3 region has 16 residues.

The CDR3 here is CASSVGRGETQYF. The DNA for the CDR3 is TGTGCCAGCAGCGTAGGGAGGGGAGAGACCCAGTACTTC. This chain uses TRBV9 with TRBJ2-5; D might be TRBD2 (6 bases). The V gene's germline CDR1 is SGDLS and CDR2 YYNGEE. The CDR3 length is 13 residues. The germline V and J ends were trimmed by 0 bases and 4 bases, with 7 bases remaining between them.

The J gene is TRBJ2-1, the V gene TRBV10-3; 9 nucleotides line up with TRBD1. The germline V gene has CDR1 ENHRY and CDR2 SYGVKD. The CDR3 totals 15 residues. Trimming removed 2 bases from V and 2 bases from J; junction bases left unmatched: 1. The CDR3 coding sequence is TGTGCCATCAGTGAGGGGGACAGGGCCTACAATGAGCAGTTCTTC. This encodes CAISEGDRAYNEQFF.

The genes are TRBV7-2 and TRBJ1-5, with D unresolved. The CDR3 loop spans 14 amino acids. The germline V gene has CDR1 SGHTA and CDR2 FQGNSA. With 1 base removed from V and 4 bases from J, the gap between germline ends came to 8 bases. CDR3 nucleotides: TGTGCCAGCAGCTTAGGGGAGATTAATCAGCCCCAGCATTTT. Protein: CASSLGEINQPQHF.

The rearrangement uses TRBV10-3 and TRBJ1-1; D is undetermined. Looked up from germline, CDR1 is ENHRY and CDR2 is SYGVKD. CDR3 size: 17 residues. The ends were cut back, 2 bases at V and 1 base at J, with 17 bases in the middle. The CDR3 reads CAISEGMASYGNTEAFF. DNA for the CDR3: TGTGCCATCAGTGAGGGTATGGCAAGTTATGGGAACACTGAAGCTTTCTTT.

The chain carries TRBV5-1 and TRBJ1-1, with 10 positions matching TRBD1. The V segment lost 0 bases and the J segment 7 bases; nucleotides outside the gene matches: 3. The CDR3 covers 14 residues. From germline, CDR1 is SGHRS and CDR2 YFSETQ. CDR3 in amino acids: CASSLGQGAIEAFF. The DNA for the CDR3 is TGCGCCAGCAGCTTGGGACAGGGGGCAATTGAAGCTTTCTTT.

The genes are TRBV9 and TRBJ2-3; D is perhaps TRBD1 (6 bases). Trimming took off 0 bases at V and 6 bases at J, with 17 bases between the two ends. Germline values: CDR1 SGDLS, CDR2 YYNGEE. This CDR3 spans 16 amino acids. In DNA, the CDR3 is TGTGCCAGCAGCGTAGGTGGGACACCAGCACACGATACGCAGTATTTT. This translates into CASSVGGTPAHDTQYF.

A single count supports this clone. This chain joins TRBV25-1 and TRBJ1-2, with D perhaps TRBD1 (6 bases). Trimming pared 6 bases from V and 3 bases from J, leaving 11 bases between. The germline V gene encodes CDR1 MGHDK and CDR2 SYGVNS. CDR3 size: 13 residues. For the CDR3, the DNA is TGTGCCAGCAGAGAGGGGGAACACTATGGCTACACCTTC. It yields the protein CASREGEHYGYTF.

This chain joins TRBV27 and TRBJ2-4; 10 nucleotides match TRBD1. CDR1 is MNHEY and CDR2 is SMNVEV in the germline V gene (reference sequence). The CDR3 is 13 amino acids. Losses at the gene ends were 7 bases for V and 6 bases for J; bases not matched to a gene: 3. CDR3 residues: CASTDRGTNIQYF. In DNA, the CDR3 is TGTGCCAGCACGGACAGGGGGACAAACATTCAGTACTTC.

This clone was seen once. CDR3 amino acids: CSIRRYNEQFF. DNA of the CDR3: TGCAGCATACGCAGATACAATGAGCAGTTCTTC. The chain uses TRBV29-1 and TRBJ2-1; D call uncertain. This CDR3 contains 11 residues. Trimming stripped 8 bases from V and 4 bases from J, with 9 bases between. From germline, CDR1 is SQVTM and CDR2 ANQGSEA.

V gene TRBV6-5 combines with J gene TRBJ1-1; 8 nucleotides agree with TRBD1. The length of the CDR3 is 16 residues. V lost 0 bases, J lost 1 base, and 4 bases stayed unmatched. The germline V gene has CDR1 MNHEY and CDR2 SVGAGI. CDR3 bases: TGTGCCAGCAGTTACTCACCGACAGGGGCGAACACTGAAGCTTTCTTT. Protein: CASSYSPTGANTEAFF.

The rearrangement uses TRBV19 and TRBJ1-2; the D gene is possibly TRBD1 (6 bases). The CDR3 length is 15 residues. Trimming stripped 5 bases from V and 2 bases from J, with 15 bases between. The germline V gene encodes CDR1 LNHDA and CDR2 SQIVND (reference sequence). The CDR3 loop reads CASSVQGSQNYGYTF. In nucleotides, the CDR3 is TGTGCCAGTAGTGTACAGGGTTCTCAGAACTATGGCTACACCTTC.

V is TRBV18 and J is TRBJ2-2, with D possibly matching TRBD1 (5 bases). V lost 2 bases, J lost 3 bases, and 16 bases lay in between. CDR3 length: 17 amino acids. From germline, CDR1 is KGHSH and CDR2 LQKENI. CDR3 in amino acids: CASSPRRQRHYTGELFF. CDR3 nucleotides: TGTGCCAGCTCACCAAGAAGACAGCGCCACTACACCGGGGAGCTGTTTTTT.

The chain joins TRBV4-2 to TRBJ2-7; 7 nucleotides match TRBD1. This CDR3 region has 14 residues. Germline CDR1 LGHNA, CDR2 YNFKEQ. V lost 2 bases to trimming and J lost 6 bases; unmatched junction nucleotides: 7. The CDR3 nucleotides are TGTGCCAGCAGCCAACCGGGACAGTTCCCCGAGCAGTACTTC. Its translation: CASSQPGQFPEQYF.

This clone was seen a single time. V is TRBV6-1 and J is TRBJ1-2, with TRBD1 matching over 9 bases. The germline CDR1 and CDR2 sequences are MNHNS and SASEGT. The CDR3 has 14 residues. The ends lost 0 bases at V and 9 bases at J; junction bases unmatched: 5. CDR3 region: CASSEARDRASYTF. CDR3 sequence (DNA): TGTGCCAGCAGTGAAGCGCGGGACAGGGCCAGCTACACCTTC.

This chain links TRBV6-6 with TRBJ2-5; D is possibly TRBD2 (6 bases). The CDR3 spans 14 residues. Germline V gives CDR1 MNHNY, CDR2 SVGAGI (reference sequence). V was trimmed by 7 bases and J by 4 bases, leaving 16 bases between them. Here the CDR3 DNA reads TGTGCCAGCATCGCGGGGTCCAGCGGAGAGACCCAGTACTTC. As protein: CASIAGSSGETQYF.

The chain couples TRBV19 to TRBJ2-2; 10 bases agree with TRBD2. With 9 bases clipped from V and 4 bases from J, the junction kept 8 bases outside the gene matches. The CDR3 has 15 amino acids. In germline, CDR1 is LNHDA, CDR2 SQIVND (reference sequence). CDR3 DNA: TGTGCCAGCGGCCTAGCGGGGGCTAGCACCGGGGAGCTGTTTTTT. Translation: CASGLAGASTGELFF.

The chain employs TRBV7-6 and TRBJ2-7; TRBD2 agrees at 10 bases. Unmatched junction bases numbered 3, after V lost 4 bases and J lost 0 bases. This CDR3 has 15 residues. The germline gives CDR1 SGHVS, CDR2 FNYEAQ. CDR3 region: CASSSIAGGSYEQYF. CDR3 bases: TGTGCCAGCAGCTCGATAGCGGGGGGCTCCTACGAGCAGTACTTC. The full variable domain, in which reference TRBV7-6 and TRBJ2-7 provide the parts outside the CDR3, is GAGVSQSPRYKVTKRGQDVALRCDPISGHVSLYWYRQALGQGPEFLTYFNYEAQQDKSGLPNDRFSAERPEGSISTLTIQRTEQRDSAMYRCASSSIAGGSYEQYFGPGTRLTVT.

V gene TRBV25-1 combines with J gene TRBJ2-7; 10 bases match TRBD1. Germline V gives CDR1 MGHDK, CDR2 SYGVNS. The V and J ends lost 5 bases and 3 bases, in that order; junction bases with no gene match: 7. This CDR3 is 15 amino acids long. Here the CDR3 DNA reads TGTGCCAGCAGTCACTCCGGGACAGGGGACTACGAGCAGTACTTC. Its translation is CASSHSGTGDYEQYF.

The V and J genes are TRBV9 and TRBJ2-3, with 8 bases aligning to TRBD1. The CDR3 contains 15 residues. V shed 4 bases, J shed 5 bases, and the junction held 9 bases outside the gene matches. Looked up from germline, CDR1 is SGDLS and CDR2 is YYNGEE. The CDR3 reads CASSSQGAQEDTQYF. The CDR3 nucleotides read TGTGCCAGCAGCTCCCAGGGGGCCCAGGAAGATACGCAGTATTTT.